The 23 T cell receptor beta chains below were found in one sample sequenced in a study of CD8+ T cells in alopecia areata. It was cDNA, reverse transcribed from extracted RNA, that served as the sequencing template. Method: immunoSEQ multiplex PCR; TCRdb's copy keeps in-frame clones and lacks some. The table shows under 200,000 clones, with less than 70% occurring only once. This sample's treatment: oral pan-JAK inhibitor, 5-10 mg twice daily. This specimen consisted of CD4+ T cells sorted from blood, obtained at week 24, from a patient treated with tofacitinib. These receptors were obtained from a human donor with alopecia areata.

This clone is a singleton in its sample. CDR3 coding DNA: TGCAGCGAAAGGGCCGACCCCAACTATGGCTACACCTTC. Its protein product is CSERADPNYGYTF. The rearrangement links TRBV29-1 to TRBJ1-2; D gene unclear. Germline CDR1 SQVTM, CDR2 ANQGSEA. The CDR3 runs to 13 residues. V was shortened by 7 bases and J by 2 bases, with 14 bases between the two germline ends. Supplemented by reference TRBV29-1 and TRBJ1-2, the full variable domain reads SAVISQKPSRDICQRGTSLTIQCQVDSQVTMMFWYRQQPGQSLTLIATANQGSEATYESGFVIDKFPISRPNLTFSTLTVSNMSPEDSSIYLCSERADPNYGYTFGSGTRLTVV.

This clone was counted only a few times. The chain combines TRBV4-1 with TRBJ2-2; unclear D gene. V was shortened by 7 bases and J by 1 base, with 16 bases between the two germline ends. CDR1 MGHRA and CDR2 YSYEKL come from the germline V gene. The CDR3 is 16 residues long. CDR3 protein: CASTPRPGWNTGELFF. DNA for the CDR3: TGCGCCAGCACACCGCGTCCGGGTTGGAACACCGGGGAGCTGTTTTTT.

The DNA for the CDR3 is TGCGCCAGCCGCCGGGACAGCAGCACAGATACGCAGTATTTT. Residues: CASRRDSSTDTQYF. The chain is built from TRBV5-1 and TRBJ2-3; 7 positions match TRBD1. J gave up 0 bases and V 7 bases, and 5 bases lay outside the gene matches. CDR1 and CDR2 from the germline V gene are SGHRS and YFSETQ. The CDR3 has 14 residues.

A few counts support this clone. This chain joins TRBV18 and TRBJ1-1; no clear D gene. V was clipped by 2 bases and J by 0 bases, with 13 bases between them. CDR1 KGHSH and CDR2 LQKENI come from the germline V gene. This CDR3 is built from 16 residues. Here the CDR3 reads CASSPFLEAMNTEAFF. The DNA for the CDR3 is TGTGCCAGCTCACCATTTTTGGAGGCAATGAACACTGAAGCTTTCTTT.

This chain connects TRBV7-9 to TRBJ2-7; 8 bases align to TRBD1. Per germline, CDR1 SEHNR and CDR2 FQNEAQ (reference sequence). The V and J ends lost 5 bases and 2 bases, in that order; junction bases with no gene match: 2. This CDR3 has 13 residues. The CDR3 coding sequence is TGTGCCAGCAGCGGGACAGGAACCTACGAGCAGTACTTC. Residues: CASSGTGTYEQYF. The full variable domain, with the rest looked up from reference TRBV7-9 and TRBJ2-7, is DTGVSQNPRHKITKRGQNVTFRCDPISEHNRLYWYRQTLGQGPEFLTYFQNEAQLEKSRLLSDRFSAERPKGSFSTLEIQRTEQGDSAMYLCASSGTGTYEQYFGPGTRLTVT.

J is TRBJ2-7 and V is TRBV30; TRBD1 might be the D (5 bases). The V gene lost 2 bases and the J gene lost 4 bases, with 15 bases spanning the gap. Looked up from germline, CDR1 is GTSNPN and CDR2 is SVGIG (reference sequence). This CDR3 contains 14 residues. In DNA form, the CDR3 reads TGTGCCTGGAGTAGGGGCCCAAATCCGTACGAGCAGTACTTC. This translates into CAWSRGPNPYEQYF.

This clone was seen only a few times. The rearrangement uses TRBV21-1 and TRBJ2-7. TRBV21-1 is reported as a pseudogene. CDR3 length: 16 amino acids. In DNA form, the CDR3 reads TGTGCCAGCAGCGCCCCCGGGACCGAGAGCTCCTACGAGCAGTACTTC. Its translation: CASSAPGTESSYEQYF.

This clone was seen a handful of times. The chain joins TRBV6-5 to TRBJ1-1, with TRBD1 matching over 9 bases. Germline V gives CDR1 MNHEY, CDR2 SVGAGI. There are 15 residues in the CDR3. Trimming at V came to 4 bases and at J to 5 bases, leaving 8 bases not matched to a gene. The CDR3 sequence is CASSWRTGDNTEAFF. CDR3 nucleotide sequence: TGTGCCAGCAGTTGGAGGACAGGGGATAATACTGAAGCTTTCTTT.

V gene TRBV7-9 combines with J gene TRBJ1-1; TRBD1 might be the D (6 bases). CDR1 is SEHNR and CDR2 is FQNEAQ in the germline V gene (reference sequence). Trimming took off 3 bases at V and 1 base at J, with 9 bases between the two ends. CDR3 length: 14 amino acids. The CDR3 coding sequence is TGTGCCAGCAGCTTGGACAGCTGGAACACTGAAGCTTTCTTT. Its protein product is CASSLDSWNTEAFF.

The CDR3 sequence is CSVANSNQPQHF. The CDR3, as DNA: TGCAGCGTTGCAAATAGCAATCAGCCCCAGCATTTT. The chain employs TRBV29-1 and TRBJ1-5; no firm D call. V was clipped by 4 bases and J by 0 bases, with 4 bases between them. Looked up from germline, CDR1 is SQVTM and CDR2 is ANQGSEA. The CDR3 is 12 amino acids. The full variable domain, rest sourced from reference TRBV29-1 and TRBJ1-5, is SAVISQKPSRDICQRGTSLTIQCQVDSQVTMMFWYRQQPGQSLTLIATANQGSEATYESGFVIDKFPISRPNLTFSTLTVSNMSPEDSSIYLCSVANSNQPQHFGDGTRLSIL.

The gene calls are TRBV29-1 and TRBJ1-2, with 8 positions matching TRBD1. The CDR3 has 13 residues. Germline V gene data show CDR1 as SQVTM and CDR2 as ANQGSEA. Unmatched junction bases numbered 10, after V lost 7 bases and J lost 6 bases. The CDR3 region has the DNA TGCAGCGCCGCCCCAGGACAGGGTGATGGCTACACCTTC. Translating it yields CSAAPGQGDGYTF.

The chain couples TRBV30 to TRBJ1-2; D uncertain. CDR3 length equals 12 residues. V gave up 5 bases and J gave up 8 bases, with 15 bases separating them. The germline V gene has CDR1 GTSNPN and CDR2 SVGIG (reference sequence). CDR3 sequence (DNA): TGTGCCTGGGGGCGCGACGGCCGCGGCTACACCTTC. Translated, it gives CAWGRDGRGYTF.

V gene TRBV9 combines with J gene TRBJ1-1, with unresolved D. Trimming pared 2 bases from V and 1 base from J, leaving 9 bases between. Per germline, CDR1 SGDLS and CDR2 YYNGEE. The CDR3 runs 14 residues. Written as DNA, the CDR3 is TGTGCCAGCAGCGTCAGTGGGGAGAACACTGAAGCTTTCTTT. Translated, it gives CASSVSGENTEAFF.

The genes are TRBV5-1 and TRBJ2-7, with 7 bases lining up with TRBD1. The CDR3 is 15 residues long. Germline V CDR1 and CDR2: SGHRS, YFSETQ. The V and J ends lost 3 bases and 6 bases, in that order; junction bases with no gene match: 12. The CDR3 region has the DNA TGCGCCAGCAGCTATGGATTGGGACAGCGCACCGAGCAGTACTTC. It is translated as CASSYGLGQRTEQYF.

This rearrangement joins TRBV7-9 to TRBJ1-5; perhaps TRBD1 as D (5 bases). V was pared by 1 base and J by 13 bases, with 20 bases between. From germline, CDR1 is SEHNR and CDR2 FQNEAQ (reference sequence). This CDR3 is 15 amino acids long. CDR3 sequence reads: CASSLGGPSTSAQHF. The CDR3 DNA sequence: TGTGCCAGCAGCTTAGGGGGACCCTCCACTTCTGCTCAGCATTTT.

The chain recombines TRBV6-1 with TRBJ1-2, with 7 bases identical to TRBD1. Trimming cost V 10 bases and J 5 bases; bases outside gene matches: 7. This CDR3 is built from 12 residues. The V gene's germline CDR1 is MNHNS and CDR2 SASEGT. CDR3 DNA: TGTGCCATCTACGACAGGGTGTATGGCTACACCTTC. Translation gives CAIYDRVYGYTF.

In its sample, this clone was seen a few times. CDR3 sequence (DNA): TGTGCCAGCAGTCCCGGGGGCGCGAGTGAAAAACTGTTTTTT. It translates to CASSPGGASEKLFF. V is TRBV2 and J is TRBJ1-4, with a tentative D call TRBD1 (6 bases). V lost 5 bases to trimming and J lost 7 bases, with 14 bases between them. The CDR3 length is 14 residues. Germline CDR1 reads SNHLY; CDR2 reads FYNNEI.

V gene TRBV7-3 combines with J gene TRBJ2-1, with D possibly being TRBD1 (6 bases). Germline V CDR1 and CDR2: SGHTA, FQGTGA. The ends were cut back, 5 bases at V and 9 bases at J, with 14 bases in the middle. The CDR3 length is 13 residues. The CDR3 DNA follows: TGTGCCAGCAGCCCCGAGGGGGTCGGTGAGCAGTTCTTC. This translates into CASSPEGVGEQFF. Based on the CDR3 plus reference TRBV7-3 and TRBJ2-1, the full variable domain is GAGVSQTPSNKVTEKGKYVELRCDPISGHTALYWYRQSLGQGPEFLIYFQGTGAADDSGLPNDRFFAVRPEGSVSTLKIQRTERGDSAVYLCASSPEGVGEQFFGPGTRLTVL.

A note on this clone: This same CDR3 is encoded by further DNA sequences in the sample. V is TRBV4-2 and J is TRBJ2-2; TRBD1 aligns across 7 bases. J was trimmed by 0 bases and V by 1 base; bases with no gene match: 2. CDR1 and CDR2 from the germline V gene are LGHNA and YNFKEQ. CDR3 length equals 16 residues. In DNA, the CDR3 is TGTGCCAGCAGCCAAGGTCAGGGGGCGAACACCGGGGAGCTGTTTTTT. Protein sequence: CASSQGQGANTGELFF.

Only a few counts were recorded for this clone. The chain has TRBV29-1 and TRBJ2-3; D is uncertain. The CDR3 runs 13 residues. Trimming removed 3 bases from V and 1 base from J, with 8 bases in between. The germline V gene encodes CDR1 SQVTM and CDR2 ANQGSEA. CDR3: CSVDSVGTDTQYF. In DNA, the CDR3 is TGCAGCGTTGACTCGGTTGGCACAGATACGCAGTATTTT.

The rearrangement links TRBV10-3 to TRBJ1-4, with TRBD1 identical over 11 bases. V was clipped by 2 bases and J by 8 bases; unmatched bases: 4. This CDR3 is 15 amino acids long. Germline values: CDR1 ENHRY, CDR2 SYGVKD. CDR3 sequence reads: CAISETRTGGEKLFF. For the CDR3, the DNA is TGTGCCATCAGTGAGACGAGGACAGGGGGCGAAAAACTGTTTTTT.

This clone was seen just once. This rearrangement joins TRBV6-1 to TRBJ1-5; 8 bases line up with TRBD1. CDR3 length equals 15 residues. The junction had 4 bases not matched to a gene; V was cut back by 1 base and J by 5 bases. The germline V gene has CDR1 MNHNS and CDR2 SASEGT. CDR3 loop: CASSEGTGRYQPQHF. The CDR3 DNA is TGTGCCAGCAGTGAAGGGACAGGGAGGTATCAGCCCCAGCATTTT.

This clone was picked up a small number of times. The chain is built from TRBV9 and TRBJ2-3; the match to TRBD2 covers 9 bases. Per the germline V gene, CDR1 is SGDLS and CDR2 is YYNGEE. The V segment lost 3 bases and the J segment 5 bases; nucleotides outside the gene matches: 13. The CDR3 totals 17 residues. CDR3 DNA: TGTGCCAGCAGCGCCCTAGGGGCAGCGGGGGGTATAGATACGCAGTATTTT. Its protein product is CASSALGAAGGIDTQYF.